This TCR beta chain stems from a study of T cell responses to AZD1222 COVID-19 vaccine. Whole-study results and caveats: The study reported that nearly half of spike-specific TCRs target unmutated variant regions. Donors were largely white British and mainly female; clonal diversity was possibly underestimated.

TCRdb's table, derived via immunoSEQ multiplex PCR, lists solely in-frame clones and lacks some. The sample has approximately 130,000 clones, approximately 80% seen once. Points on this clone: Its target is not known.

Second doses that came at about 4 or about 12 weeks were put together. Trimming took 0 bases from V and 4 from J, leaving 12 bases between them. Germline-derived CDR1 and CDR2 are PRHDT and FYEKMQ (reference sequence). This CDR3 is 15 amino acids long. This sequence joins TRBV13 and TRBJ1-2, with unresolved D. The material was peripheral blood, obtained 28 days after the second AZD1222 dose. The source is an adult who received the AZD1222 COVID-19 vaccine. The CDR3 protein is CASSLGSGKSYGYTF. The CDR3 bases are TGTGCCAGCAGCTTAGGGTCCGGGAAAAGCTATGGCTACACCTTC.